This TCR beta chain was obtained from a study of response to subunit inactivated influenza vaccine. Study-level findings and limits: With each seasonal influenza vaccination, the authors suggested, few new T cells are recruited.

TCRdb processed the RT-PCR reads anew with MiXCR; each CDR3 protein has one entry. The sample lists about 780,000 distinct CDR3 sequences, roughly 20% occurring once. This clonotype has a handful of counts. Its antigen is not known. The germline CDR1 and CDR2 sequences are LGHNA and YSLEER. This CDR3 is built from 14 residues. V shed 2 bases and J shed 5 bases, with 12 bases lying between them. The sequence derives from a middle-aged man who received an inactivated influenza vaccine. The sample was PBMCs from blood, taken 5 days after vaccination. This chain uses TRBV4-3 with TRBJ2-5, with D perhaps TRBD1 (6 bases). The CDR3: CASSQQQGWETQYF. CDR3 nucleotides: TGCGCCAGCAGCCAACAACAGGGTTGGGAGACCCAGTACTTC.